Below are 26 T cell receptor beta chains sequenced from a single sample in a study of T-cell reconstitution after alpha-beta-depleted transplantation in children (dated by TCRdb to the mid-2010s). Explained via the paper, the treatment or condition label denotes: allogeneic hematopoietic cell transplantation with graft depleted of TCRalphabeta T cells and CD19 B cells. Libraries came from PCR. These reads were obtained on an Illumina HiSeq 2500. TCR libraries were prepared with molecular barcoding, using unique molecular identifiers to normalize TCRbeta repertoire quantification. TCRdb redid the processing of the public reads, applying fastp at Q25 and MiXCR, and retained in-frame beta chains. Rows with one shared CDR3 protein collapse into an entry with the most common genes and DNA. This sample gives some 180,000 distinct CDR3 sequences in total; under 8.5% of them show up just once. Of the sample, less than 7% is held by the ten largest clones.

Material: PBMCs, obtained before TCRalphabeta/CD19-depleted stem cell transplant. The source is a boy between 2 and 15 years old with acute lymphoblastic leukemia, due to receive a stem cell transplant.

This clonotype has at least ten counts. This chain joins TRBV28 and TRBJ2-6; D not resolved. Trimming stripped 6 bases from V and 0 bases from J, with 12 bases between. Germline V gene data show CDR1 as MDHEN and CDR2 as SYDVKM. The CDR3 spans 16 residues. The CDR3 is CASSKKRSSGANVLTF. The CDR3 DNA reads as TGTGCCAGCAGCAAAAAAAGGTCCTCTGGGGCCAACGTCCTGACTTTC.

This clonotype was recorded at least ten times. The chain uses TRBV12-3 or TRBV12-4 and TRBJ2-1; 9 nucleotides match TRBD1. The CDR3 has 17 residues. The V and J ends lost 4 bases and 7 bases, in that order; junction bases with no gene match: 14. CDR3: CASSYATGTGRMNEQFF. Here the CDR3 DNA reads TGTGCCAGCAGTTACGCCACCGGGACAGGGAGAATGAATGAGCAGTTCTTC.

This clonotype was counted ten times or more. This chain connects TRBV29-1 to TRBJ2-3; unclear D gene. Germline CDR1 is SQVTM and CDR2 is ANQGSEA. This CDR3 spans 14 amino acids. The ends were cut back, 1 base at V and 6 bases at J, with 14 bases in the middle. This CDR3 is CSVEVGASPDTQYF. CDR3 nucleotides: TGCAGCGTTGAAGTAGGCGCCTCCCCCGATACGCAGTATTTT.

In the case of this clonotype: Just one base apart from a much larger clone, this may be a read error. This CDR3 is missing its conserved last phenylalanine or tryptophan, likely due to a read error. V is TRBV28 and J is TRBJ2-1, with a tentative D call TRBD2 (5 bases). The CDR3 covers 15 residues. Between the trimmed V and J ends, which lost 4 bases and 0 bases, there was a span of 10 bases. Looked up from germline, CDR1 is MDHEN and CDR2 is SYDVKM. This CDR3 is CASSWGESSYNEQFL. In DNA form, the CDR3 reads TGTGCCAGCAGTTGGGGAGAGTCCTCCTACAATGAGCAGTTCTTG.

V gene TRBV6-1 combines with J gene TRBJ2-2; TRBD2 aligns across 7 bases. V shed 5 bases, J shed 4 bases, and the junction held 10 bases outside the gene matches. The germline V gene encodes CDR1 MNHNS and CDR2 SASEGT. The CDR3 totals 16 residues. CDR3 amino acids: CASSHTSAPSTGELFF. CDR3 DNA sequence: TGTGCCAGCAGTCATACTAGCGCCCCGAGCACCGGGGAGCTGTTTTTT.

This clonotype has just a few counts. V is TRBV25-1 and J is TRBJ2-7; D not resolved. The germline gives CDR1 MGHDK, CDR2 SYGVNS. V was pared by 4 bases and J by 2 bases, with 12 bases between. This CDR3 has 14 amino acids. This CDR3 is CASSGLGSTYEQYF. As DNA, the CDR3 is TGTGCCAGCAGTGGATTAGGAAGCACCTACGAGCAGTACTTC.

This clonotype was detected only a few times. This rearrangement joins TRBV5-1 to TRBJ2-2; a weak D match, TRBD2 (6 bases). The CDR3 sequence is 14 residues long. Germline assignment: CDR1 SGHRS and CDR2 YFSETQ. V lost 0 bases and J lost 6, with 9 bases in between. The CDR3 protein is CASSLERVPGELFF. Here the CDR3 DNA reads TGCGCCAGCAGCTTGGAGCGGGTTCCCGGGGAGCTGTTTTTT. Full variable domain (missing parts from reference TRBV5-1 and TRBJ2-2): KAGVTQTPRYLIKTRGQQVTLSCSPISGHRSVSWYQQTPGQGLQFLFEYFSETQRNKGNFPGRFSGRQFSNSRSEMNVSTLELGDSALYLCASSLERVPGELFFGEGSRLTVL.

The chain employs TRBV6-1 and TRBJ2-1, with D perhaps matching TRBD2 (6 bases). CDR3 length: 16 residues. Germline CDR1 reads MNHNS; CDR2 reads SASEGT. V dropped 6 bases and J dropped 4 bases, with 19 bases sitting between them. The CDR3 protein is CASSKPSPAGYNEQFF. Written as DNA, the CDR3 is TGTGCCAGCAGCAAACCCTCCCCCGCGGGGTACAATGAGCAGTTCTTC.

This clonotype was counted a few times. J is TRBJ2-1 and V is TRBV2; 10 nucleotides align to TRBD2. CDR1 and CDR2 (germline): SNHLY, FYNNEI. This CDR3 region has 16 residues. V was clipped by 4 bases and J by 2 bases; unmatched bases: 5. This CDR3 is CASSAMSGRAYNEQFF. CDR3 in DNA: TGTGCCAGCAGTGCAATGAGCGGGAGGGCCTACAATGAGCAGTTCTTC.

The V call is TRBV28, the J call TRBJ2-1; 8 bases map to TRBD2. The CDR3 has 14 residues. V lost 6 bases and J lost 9; bases outside the gene matches: 10. Germline V gene lookup returns CDR1 MDHEN and CDR2 SYDVKM. The CDR3 sequence: CASRTAGGRVEQFF. As DNA, the CDR3 is TGTGCCAGCAGGACGGCGGGGGGCCGGGTTGAGCAGTTCTTC.

The chain has TRBV20-1 and TRBJ2-1, with D possibly matching TRBD2 (5 bases). The germline V gene has CDR1 DFQATT and CDR2 SNEGSKA (reference sequence). With 2 bases removed from V and 4 bases from J, the gap between germline ends came to 15 bases. The CDR3 has 15 amino acids. The CDR3 is CSARYQRPGYNEQFF. The CDR3, as DNA: TGCAGTGCTAGATATCAGCGCCCGGGATACAATGAGCAGTTCTTC.

This clonotype has a count of ten or more. The J gene is TRBJ1-2, the V gene TRBV12-3 or TRBV12-4; D gene ambiguous. V lost 1 base and J 2 bases, leaving 5 bases between the germline ends. The CDR3 runs to 13 residues. Written as DNA, the CDR3 is TGTGCCAGCAGTTTAGGGCGGAACTATGGCTACACCTTC. It is translated as CASSLGRNYGYTF.

This chain connects TRBV5-5 to TRBJ2-2; tentative D call: TRBD2 (6 bases). The CDR3 runs to 15 residues. Trimming shortened V by 4 bases and J by 1 base, and 11 bases separated the two germline ends. Per the germline V gene, CDR1 is SGHKS and CDR2 is YYEKEE (reference sequence). CDR3 protein: CASSRVGGNTGELFF. As DNA, the CDR3 is TGTGCCAGCAGCCGGGTGGGAGGGAACACCGGGGAGCTGTTTTTT.

CDR3 residues: CAIRGAQGENTEAFF. The CDR3 DNA follows: TGTGCCATCAGAGGGGCACAGGGGGAAAACACTGAAGCTTTCTTT. The chain recombines TRBV10-3 with TRBJ1-1; 8 bases match TRBD1. The CDR3 has 15 residues. V shed 6 bases and J 2 bases; nucleotides not matched to a gene: 8. Per the germline V gene, CDR1 is ENHRY and CDR2 is SYGVKD.

This clonotype was seen only a few times. The junction departs from the called germline gene at one end, perhaps through a read error. The CDR3 reads CASTQVFGGNTEAFF. CDR3 DNA: TGCGCCAGCACCCAAGTTTTTGGCGGGAACACTGAAGCTTTCTTT. The V and J genes are TRBV4-3 and TRBJ1-1; D not resolved. This CDR3 comprises 15 residues. Germline-derived CDR1 and CDR2 are LGHNA and YSLEER.

Points on this clonotype: A much larger clone differs from this one at a single base, so this may be a read error. The CDR3 region is CASSLVGRTDLNTEPFF. The CDR3 coding sequence is TGCGCCAGCAGCTTGGTTGGTCGGACAGACTTGAACACTGAACCTTTCTTT. This chain uses TRBV5-1 with TRBJ1-1; maybe TRBD1 (6 bases). Germline V lookup: CDR1 SGHRS, CDR2 YFSETQ. The CDR3 runs 17 residues.

This clonotype was found many times. The V and J genes are TRBV27 and TRBJ2-1; 7 nucleotides line up with TRBD2. V dropped 10 bases and J dropped 7; count of bases not matched to a gene: 7. CDR1 MNHEY and CDR2 SMNVEV come from the germline V gene (reference sequence). This CDR3 has 12 residues. In DNA, the CDR3 is TGTGCCACGTGGGGGGGTACAAATGAGCAGTTCTTC. Translating gives CATWGGTNEQFF.

This clonotype was counted at least ten times. The rearrangement links TRBV7-2 to TRBJ2-3; 8 bases align to TRBD1. The germline CDR1 and CDR2 sequences are SGHTA and FQGNSA. The CDR3 has 16 residues. Unmatched junction bases numbered 6, after V lost 4 bases and J lost 0 bases. Here the CDR3 DNA reads TGTGCCAGCAGCTCGTCAGGGGGCCTAAGCACAGATACGCAGTATTTT. It is translated as CASSSSGGLSTDTQYF.

This clonotype was seen at least ten times. This chain connects TRBV7-9 to TRBJ2-2; tentative D call: TRBD2 (6 bases). Germline CDR1 is SEHNR and CDR2 is FQNEAQ (reference sequence). The CDR3 has 16 amino acids. V lost 3 bases, J lost 2 bases, and 13 bases lay in between. The CDR3 sequence: CASSFPGTPNTGELFF. The CDR3 bases are TGTGCCAGCAGCTTCCCCGGGACTCCTAACACCGGGGAGCTGTTTTTT.

The rearrangement joins TRBV24-1 to TRBJ1-5, with unresolved D. Looked up from germline, CDR1 is KGHDR and CDR2 is SFDVKD. Trimming stripped 3 bases from V and 1 base from J, with 15 bases between. CDR3 length: 17 amino acids. CDR3 DNA sequence: TGTGCCACCAGTGATCCGGGTCATGGAGGGAGCAATCAGCCCCAGCATTTT. Translated, it gives CATSDPGHGGSNQPQHF.

At least ten counts were recorded for this clonotype. The chain uses TRBV6-5 and TRBJ1-1; 7 bases map to TRBD1. The CDR3 extends over 15 amino acids. Germline lookup yields CDR1 MNHEY and CDR2 SVGAGI. The trim removed 0 bases at V and 5 bases at J, leaving 6 bases unmatched. The CDR3 loop is CASSYSTTGSTEAFF. CDR3 bases: TGTGCCAGCAGTTACTCGACGACAGGGTCTACTGAAGCTTTCTTT.

The chain recombines TRBV28 with TRBJ2-5; TRBD2 aligns across 7 bases. Trimming took 6 bases from V and 6 from J; bases not matched to a gene: 19. Germline V gives CDR1 MDHEN, CDR2 SYDVKM. This CDR3 is built from 17 residues. CDR3 in amino acids: CASSRSRTRSILQTQYF. The CDR3 coding sequence is TGTGCCAGCAGCCGATCCCGGACTAGGAGTATCTTGCAGACCCAGTACTTC. The full variable domain, its missing parts supplied by reference TRBV28 and TRBJ2-5, is DVKVTQSSRYLVKRTGEKVFLECVQDMDHENMFWYRQDPGLGLRLIYFSYDVKMKEKGDIPEGYSVSREKKERFSLILESASTNQTSMYLCASSRSRTRSILQTQYFGPGTRLLVL.

This clonotype was observed at least ten times. The rearrangement links TRBV2 to TRBJ2-5; D not resolved. The CDR3 loop spans 12 amino acids. V lost 8 bases and J lost 3, with 10 bases in between. Per germline, CDR1 SNHLY and CDR2 FYNNEI. The CDR3 DNA sequence: TGTGCCAGCTGTGGGGATGAAGAGACCCAGTACTTC. Protein: CASCGDEETQYF.

This clonotype has a count of ten or more. The chain links TRBV5-4 to TRBJ2-6; D is possibly TRBD2 (6 bases). The CDR3 runs to 15 residues. Deletions cut 5 bases from V and 0 bases from J, with 9 bases between. Germline lookup yields CDR1 SGHNT and CDR2 YYREEE (reference sequence). The CDR3 region has the DNA TGTGCCAGCAGGGGGAGGACCTCTGGGGCCAACGTCCTGACTTTC. Its translation: CASRGRTSGANVLTF. The full variable domain, completed using reference TRBV5-4 and TRBJ2-6, is ETGVTQSPTHLIKTRGQQVTLRCSSQSGHNTVSWYQQALGQGPQFIFQYYREEENGRGNFPPRFSGLQFPNYSSELNVNALELDDSALYLCASRGRTSGANVLTFGAGSRLTVL.

This clonotype was counted ten times or more. The rearrangement links TRBV15 to TRBJ2-3; possibly TRBD1 or TRBD2 for D (6 bases each). CDR1 is LNHNV and CDR2 is YYDKDF in the germline V gene (reference sequence). Trimming cost V 3 bases and J 6 bases, with 19 bases left between them. The CDR3 is 16 residues long. The CDR3 protein is CATSREGRRGYDTQYF. The CDR3 nucleotides read TGTGCCACCAGCAGGGAGGGGAGGAGGGGGTACGATACGCAGTATTTT.

This clonotype occurred many times. The V gene is TRBV5-1, the J gene TRBJ2-7; D possibly uses TRBD1 or TRBD2 (5 bases each). The germline gives CDR1 SGHRS, CDR2 YFSETQ. This CDR3 is built from 14 residues. V lost 9 bases and J 4 bases, leaving 20 bases between the germline ends. CDR3 sequence: CAIPSPRGGYEQYF. DNA for the CDR3: TGCGCCATCCCTTCCCCGAGGGGTGGATACGAGCAGTACTTC.